The rows below give T cell receptor beta chains drawn from one sample of a study of T cells after yellow fever vaccination. TCRdb fed the 5' RACE reads into MiXCR, producing one record per CDR3 protein. This sample has some 110,000 distinct CDR3 sequences; 7.4% occur once, and the top ten carry around 2.6%. Source: CD4+ T cells sorted from PBMCs, taken 10 days after the first yellow fever vaccination. These receptors originate from a man between 18 and 35 years old who received the YFV17D yellow fever vaccine. CDR3s include the opening cysteine and the closing phenylalanine or tryptophan. D genes are given only for firm matches. Size values are once, few and many counts, or a class for expanded clones, and some rows have none.

clone_size: many
d_call: -
v_call: TRBV4-3
j_call: TRBJ2-3
cdr3_nt: TGCGCCAGCAGCCAAGGGGGGGACCCAGCCACAGATACGCAGTATTTT
cdr3_aa: CASSQGGDPATDTQYF

clone_size: many
d_call: -
v_call: TRBV12-3/TRBV12-4
j_call: TRBJ2-6
cdr3_nt: TGTGCCAGCAGCCCACAGGCTTCCGGGGCCAACGTCCTGACTTTC
cdr3_aa: CASSPQASGANVLTF

clone_size: many
d_call: TRBD1
v_call: TRBV7-2
j_call: TRBJ2-4
cdr3_nt: TGTGCCAGCGGACTGACAGGGGGGAAAAACATTCAGTACTTC
cdr3_aa: CASGLTGGKNIQYF

clone_size: -
d_call: TRBD1
v_call: TRBV11-2
j_call: TRBJ2-2
cdr3_nt: TGTGCCAGCAGCAGCTCCGGGACAGTTCGCCCCGGGGAGCTGTTTTTT
cdr3_aa: CASSSSGTVRPGELFF

clone_size: many
d_call: TRBD1
v_call: TRBV12-3/TRBV12-4
j_call: TRBJ1-5
cdr3_nt: TGTGCCAGCAGTTTTCAGGGGGCCGAACAGCCCCAGCATTTT
cdr3_aa: CASSFQGAEQPQHF

clone_size: many
d_call: -
v_call: TRBV5-4
j_call: TRBJ1-1
cdr3_nt: TGTGCCAGCAGCTTGGACACTGAAGCTTTCTTT
cdr3_aa: CASSLDTEAFF

clone_size: many
d_call: -
v_call: TRBV5-1
j_call: TRBJ2-5
cdr3_nt: TGCGCCAGCAGCTTGGTGTTGGGGCCCGGCCGATCACTAACGCAAGAGACCCAGTACTTC
cdr3_aa: CASSLVLGPGRSLTQETQYF

clone_size: -
d_call: -
v_call: TRBV7-3
j_call: TRBJ2-2
cdr3_nt: TGTGCCAGCAGCCCTACCCCGGGGCCGAACACCGGGGAGCTGTTTTTT
cdr3_aa: CASSPTPGPNTGELFF

clone_size: many
d_call: -
v_call: TRBV5-1
j_call: TRBJ1-4
cdr3_nt: TGCGCCAGCAGCCTTCAGGGTAGTGGTGAAAAACTGTTTTTT
cdr3_aa: CASSLQGSGEKLFF

clone_size: -
d_call: -
v_call: TRBV5-6
j_call: TRBJ2-5
cdr3_nt: TGTGCCAGCAGCCCGAAAGCGGTGGGCTCAGAGGAAGAGACCCAGTACTTC
cdr3_aa: CASSPKAVGSEEETQYF

clone_size: few
d_call: -
v_call: TRBV19
j_call: TRBJ1-1
cdr3_nt: TGTGCCAGCCAAAATACAGAGACCTACACTGAAGCTTTCTTT
cdr3_aa: CASQNTETYTEAFF

clone_size: many
d_call: -
v_call: TRBV7-2
j_call: TRBJ2-2
cdr3_nt: TGTGCCAGCAGCTTAGGGGGGTCCAGCACCGGGGAGCTGTTTTTT
cdr3_aa: CASSLGGSSTGELFF

clone_size: many
d_call: TRBD2
v_call: TRBV24-1
j_call: TRBJ2-1
cdr3_nt: TGTGCCACCAGTGAGCCTGGACTAGCGGGGGTCGATGAGCAGTTCTTC
cdr3_aa: CATSEPGLAGVDEQFF

clone_size: many
d_call: TRBD1
v_call: TRBV10-1
j_call: TRBJ2-3
cdr3_nt: TGCGCCAGCAAAGGACAGGGCTCAGATACGCAGTATTTT
cdr3_aa: CASKGQGSDTQYF